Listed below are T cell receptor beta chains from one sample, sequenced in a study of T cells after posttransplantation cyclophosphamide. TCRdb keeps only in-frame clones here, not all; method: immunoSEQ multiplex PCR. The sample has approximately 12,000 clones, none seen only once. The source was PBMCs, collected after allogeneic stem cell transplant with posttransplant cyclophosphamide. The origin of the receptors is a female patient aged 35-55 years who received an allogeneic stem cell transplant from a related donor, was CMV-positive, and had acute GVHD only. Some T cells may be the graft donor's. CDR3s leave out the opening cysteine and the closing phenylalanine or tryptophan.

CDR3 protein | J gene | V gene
ASSEGRGIYEQY | TRBJ2-7 | TRBV7-9
ASSFTGDRYEQY | TRBJ2-7 | TRBV5-4
ASSPREADTGELF | TRBJ2-2 | TRBV11-3
ASSQETSRLTDTQY | TRBJ2-3 | TRBV4-1
ASSLSASGRDGEQF | TRBJ2-1 | TRBV27
ASSQTSGRARGTDTQY | TRBJ2-3 | TRBV13
SGGGGLETQY | TRBJ2-5 | TRBV29-1
ASSLRGTRYNEQF | TRBJ2-1 | TRBV11-2
ASSDERFNEQF | TRBJ2-1 | TRBV6-1
SARGNGEAF | TRBJ1-1 | TRBV20-1